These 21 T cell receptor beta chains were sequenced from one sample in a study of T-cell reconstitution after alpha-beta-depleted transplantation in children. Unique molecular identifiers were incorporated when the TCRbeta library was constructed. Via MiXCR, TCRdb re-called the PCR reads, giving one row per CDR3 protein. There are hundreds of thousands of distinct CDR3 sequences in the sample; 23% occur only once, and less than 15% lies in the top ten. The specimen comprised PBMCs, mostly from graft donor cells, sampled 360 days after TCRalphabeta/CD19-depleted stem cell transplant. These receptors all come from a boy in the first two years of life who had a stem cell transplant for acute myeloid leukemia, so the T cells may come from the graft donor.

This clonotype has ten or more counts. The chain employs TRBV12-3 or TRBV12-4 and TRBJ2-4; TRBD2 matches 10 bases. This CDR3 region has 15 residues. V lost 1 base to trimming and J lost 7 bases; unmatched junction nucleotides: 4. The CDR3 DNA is TGTGCCAGCAGTTTAGGGGGTAGCGGGGGGAACATTCAGTACTTC. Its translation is CASSLGGSGGNIQYF.

CDR3: CASSRTARVGQPQHF. The CDR3, as DNA: TGTGCCAGCAGCCGGACAGCTCGAGTGGGTCAGCCCCAGCATTTT. This chain links TRBV12-3 or TRBV12-4 with TRBJ1-5; TRBD1 is a possible D gene (6 bases). This CDR3 contains 15 residues. Trimming shortened V by 6 bases and J by 6 bases, and 18 bases separated the two germline ends.

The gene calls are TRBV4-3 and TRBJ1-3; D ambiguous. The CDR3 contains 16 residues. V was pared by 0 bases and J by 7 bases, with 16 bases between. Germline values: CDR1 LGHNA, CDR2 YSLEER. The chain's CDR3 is CASSQDRPRGWNTIYF. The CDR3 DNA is TGCGCCAGCAGCCAAGATAGGCCCCGGGGATGGAACACCATATATTTT.

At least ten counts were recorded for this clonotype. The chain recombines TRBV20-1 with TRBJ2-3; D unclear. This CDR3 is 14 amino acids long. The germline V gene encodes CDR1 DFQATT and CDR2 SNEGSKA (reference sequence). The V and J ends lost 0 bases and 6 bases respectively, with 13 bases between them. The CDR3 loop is CSARETLPHDTQYF. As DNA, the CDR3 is TGCAGTGCTAGAGAGACCCTTCCACACGATACGCAGTATTTT.

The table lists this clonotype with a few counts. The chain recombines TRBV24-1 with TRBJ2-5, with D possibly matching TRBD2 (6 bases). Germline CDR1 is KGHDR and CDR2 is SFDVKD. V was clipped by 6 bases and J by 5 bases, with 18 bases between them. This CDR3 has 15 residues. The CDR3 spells CATSPSDTEGETQYF. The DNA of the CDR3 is TGTGCCACCAGTCCCTCCGACACGGAGGGGGAGACCCAGTACTTC.

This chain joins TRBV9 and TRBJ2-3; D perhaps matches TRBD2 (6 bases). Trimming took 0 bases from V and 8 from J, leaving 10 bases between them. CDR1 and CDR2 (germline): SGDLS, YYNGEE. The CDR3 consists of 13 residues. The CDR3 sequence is CASSVGGGVTQYF. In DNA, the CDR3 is TGTGCCAGCAGCGTAGGAGGAGGGGTTACGCAGTATTTT.

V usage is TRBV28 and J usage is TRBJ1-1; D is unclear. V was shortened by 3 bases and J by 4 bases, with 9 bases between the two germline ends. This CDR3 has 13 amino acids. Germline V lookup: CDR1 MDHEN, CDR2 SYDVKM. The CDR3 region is CASSLVQSTEAFF. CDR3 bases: TGTGCCAGCAGTTTGGTGCAGAGCACTGAAGCTTTCTTT.

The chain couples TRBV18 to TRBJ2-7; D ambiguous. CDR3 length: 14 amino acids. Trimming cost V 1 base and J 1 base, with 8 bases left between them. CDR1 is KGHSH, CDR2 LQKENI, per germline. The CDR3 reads CASSPLPESYEQYF. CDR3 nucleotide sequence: TGTGCCAGCTCACCACTCCCGGAGTCCTACGAGCAGTACTTC.

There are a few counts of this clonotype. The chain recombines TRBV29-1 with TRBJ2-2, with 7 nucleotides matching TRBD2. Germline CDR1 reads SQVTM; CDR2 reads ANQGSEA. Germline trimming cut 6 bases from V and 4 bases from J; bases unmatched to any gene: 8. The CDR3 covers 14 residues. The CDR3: CSVSGIAGTGELFF. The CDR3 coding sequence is TGCAGCGTCTCCGGGATAGCGGGCACCGGGGAGCTGTTTTTT.

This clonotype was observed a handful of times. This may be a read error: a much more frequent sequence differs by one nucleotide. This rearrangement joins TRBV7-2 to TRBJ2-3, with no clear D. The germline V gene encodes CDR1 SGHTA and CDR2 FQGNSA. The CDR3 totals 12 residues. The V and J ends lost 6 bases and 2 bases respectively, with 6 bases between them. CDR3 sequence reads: CASSQYTDTQYF. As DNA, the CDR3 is TGTGCCAGCAGTCAATACACAGATACGCAGTATTTT.

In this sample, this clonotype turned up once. CDR3 loop: CASSQGTGRHNEQFF. CDR3 bases: TGTGCCAGCAGCCAGGGGACAGGGCGTCACAATGAGCAGTTCTTC. The chain has TRBV3-1 and TRBJ2-1, with TRBD1 matching 9 bases. The CDR3 covers 15 residues. The V and J ends lost 3 bases and 5 bases, in that order; junction bases with no gene match: 5. The germline gives CDR1 LGHDT, CDR2 YNNKEL (reference sequence).

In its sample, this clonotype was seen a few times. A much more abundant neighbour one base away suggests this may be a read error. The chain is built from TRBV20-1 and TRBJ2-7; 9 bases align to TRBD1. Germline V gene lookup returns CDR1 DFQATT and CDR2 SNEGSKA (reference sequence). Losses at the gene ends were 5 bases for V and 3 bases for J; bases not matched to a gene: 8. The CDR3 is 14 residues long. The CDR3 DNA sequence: TGCAGTGCTGAAACCGGGACAGGGAGCTACGAGCAGTACTTC. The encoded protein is CSAETGTGSYEQYF.

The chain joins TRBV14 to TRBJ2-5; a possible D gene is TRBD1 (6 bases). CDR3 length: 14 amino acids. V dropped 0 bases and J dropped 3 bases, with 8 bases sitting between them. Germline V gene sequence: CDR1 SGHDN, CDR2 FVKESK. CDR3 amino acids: CASSQENREETQYF. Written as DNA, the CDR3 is TGTGCCAGCAGCCAAGAGAACAGGGAAGAGACCCAGTACTTC.

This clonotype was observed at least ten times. The CDR3 loop reads CSVEAPASLTEAFF. DNA of the CDR3: TGCAGCGTTGAAGCCCCTGCCAGCCTGACGGAAGCTTTCTTT. The rearrangement joins TRBV29-1 to TRBJ1-1; D is unresolved. Deletions cut 1 base from V and 8 bases from J, with 17 bases between. CDR3 length equals 14 residues. Germline V gives CDR1 SQVTM, CDR2 ANQGSEA.

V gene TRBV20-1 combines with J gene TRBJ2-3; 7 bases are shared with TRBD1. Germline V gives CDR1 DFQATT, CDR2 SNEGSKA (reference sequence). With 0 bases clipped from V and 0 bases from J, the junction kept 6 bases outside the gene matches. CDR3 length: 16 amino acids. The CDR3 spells CSARDWDSPSTDTQYF. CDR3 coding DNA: TGCAGTGCTAGAGATTGGGACAGTCCTAGCACAGATACGCAGTATTTT.

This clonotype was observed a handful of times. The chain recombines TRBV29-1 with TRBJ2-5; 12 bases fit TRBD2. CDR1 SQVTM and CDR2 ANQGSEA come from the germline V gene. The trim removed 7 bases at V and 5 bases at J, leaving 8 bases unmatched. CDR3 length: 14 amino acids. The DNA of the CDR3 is TGCAGCGCCGGACTAGCGGGGAGGGGGGAGACCCAGTACTTC. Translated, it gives CSAGLAGRGETQYF.

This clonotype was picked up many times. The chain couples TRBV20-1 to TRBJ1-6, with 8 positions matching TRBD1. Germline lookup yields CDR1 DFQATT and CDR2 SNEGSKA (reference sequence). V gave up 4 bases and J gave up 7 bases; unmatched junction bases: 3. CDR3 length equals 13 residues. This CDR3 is CSATGTGNSPLHF. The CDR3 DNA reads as TGCAGTGCTACCGGGACAGGAAATTCACCCCTCCACTTT.

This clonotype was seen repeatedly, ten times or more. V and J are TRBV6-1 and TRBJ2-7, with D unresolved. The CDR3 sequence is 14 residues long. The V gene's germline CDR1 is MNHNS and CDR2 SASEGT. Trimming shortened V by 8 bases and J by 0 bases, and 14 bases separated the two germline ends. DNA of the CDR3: TGTGCCAGCTCACCCCCGGGTAGCTCCTACGAGCAGTACTTC. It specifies CASSPPGSSYEQYF.

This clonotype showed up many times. This CDR3 reads CASSLTGTTNSPLHF. In DNA form, the CDR3 reads TGTGCCAGCAGTCTTACAGGGACTACTAATTCACCCCTCCACTTT. This chain joins TRBV13 and TRBJ1-6, with a weak D call TRBD1 (6 bases). Trimming stripped 6 bases from V and 6 bases from J, with 15 bases between. The CDR3 is 15 amino acids. Germline V lookup: CDR1 PRHDT, CDR2 FYEKMQ (reference sequence).

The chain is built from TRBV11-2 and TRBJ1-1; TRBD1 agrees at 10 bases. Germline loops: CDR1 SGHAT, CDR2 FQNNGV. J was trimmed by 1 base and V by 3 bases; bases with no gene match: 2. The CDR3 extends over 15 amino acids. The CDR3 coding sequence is TGTGCCAGCAGCTTCAGACAGGGGGCGAACACTGAAGCTTTCTTT. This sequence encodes CASSFRQGANTEAFF.

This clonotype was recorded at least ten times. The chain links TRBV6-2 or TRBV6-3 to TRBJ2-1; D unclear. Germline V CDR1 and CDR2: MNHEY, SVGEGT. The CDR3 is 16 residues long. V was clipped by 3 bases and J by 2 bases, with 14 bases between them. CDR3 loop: CASSYAPDRPYNEQFF. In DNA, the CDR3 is TGTGCCAGCAGTTATGCTCCGGACCGCCCCTACAATGAGCAGTTCTTC.